Presented here are 4 T cell receptor beta chains from one specimen sequenced in a study of early stage breast cancer tumors. The method was immunoSEQ multiplex PCR; TCRdb's version includes in-frame clones alone and lacks a portion of them. The sample includes some 72,000 clones, 79% of them seen just once. Specimen: blood. The receptors here all came from a person in their sixties or seventies with breast cancer.

The rearrangement uses TRBV15 and TRBJ2-7; 12 bases agree with TRBD2. The germline V gene has CDR1 LNHNV and CDR2 YYDKDF (reference sequence). V was clipped by 3 bases and J by 5 bases; unmatched bases: 8. The length of the CDR3 is 16 residues. CDR3 nucleotides: TGTGCCACCAGCAGGTACGGACTAGCGGGACTCAACGAGCAGTACTTC. This gives the protein CATSRYGLAGLNEQYF.

The rearrangement uses TRBV29-1 and TRBJ2-3; D may be TRBD1 or TRBD2 (6 bases each). The V and J ends lost 4 bases and 2 bases respectively, with 10 bases between them. Germline CDR1 SQVTM, CDR2 ANQGSEA. CDR3 length: 13 residues. The CDR3 protein is CSVAGDFTDTQYF. The CDR3 bases are TGCAGCGTTGCAGGGGACTTCACAGATACGCAGTATTTT.

V and J are TRBV18 and TRBJ2-7, with 15 positions matching TRBD2. Trimming cost V 6 bases and J 0 bases; bases outside gene matches: 6. This CDR3 has 17 residues. The germline CDR1 and CDR2 sequences are KGHSH and LQKENI. The CDR3 nucleotides are TGTGCCAGCTCCCCGGGACTAGCGGGAGGCAGCTCCTACGAGCAGTACTTC. It is translated as CASSPGLAGGSSYEQYF. The full variable domain, its missing parts supplied by reference TRBV18 and TRBJ2-7, is NAGVMQNPRHLVRRRGQEARLRCSPMKGHSHVYWYRQLPEEGLKFMVYLQKENIIDESGMPKERFSAEFPKEGPSILRIQQVVRGDSAAYFCASSPGLAGGSSYEQYFGPGTRLTVT.

This clone was detected once. Within the sample, other DNA sequences also encode this same CDR3. The V call is TRBV5-6, the J call TRBJ2-6; no definite D call. V was clipped by 0 bases and J by 2 bases, with 3 bases between them. CDR1 and CDR2 (germline): SGHDT, YYEEEE. This CDR3 is 14 amino acids long. The DNA for the CDR3 is TGTGCCAGCAGCTTGGGGGCTGGGGCCAACGTCCTGACTTTC. This translates into CASSLGAGANVLTF.